This TCR beta chain was documented in a study of response to subunit inactivated influenza vaccine. General study findings and limits: The authors suggested that few new T cells are recruited per seasonal influenza vaccination.

In this sample, this clonotype turned up a few times. Its antigen remains unknown. TCRdb re-called the RT-PCR reads through MiXCR, storing one row per CDR3 protein. Here the sample spans fewer than 750,000 distinct CDR3 sequences, 13% to 15% being singletons. The specimen comprised PBMCs from blood, sampled 11 to 12 days after vaccination. This receptor was obtained from a man aged 45-65 years who received an inactivated influenza vaccine.

The CDR3 sequence: CSARMVILDETQYF. Written as DNA, the CDR3 is TGCAGTGCTAGAATGGTCATCCTCGATGAGACCCAGTACTTC. The V call is TRBV20-1, the J call TRBJ2-5; D is unclear. Per the germline V gene, CDR1 is DFQATT and CDR2 is SNEGSKA (reference sequence). V dropped 2 bases and J dropped 5 bases, with 15 bases sitting between them. CDR3 length: 14 residues.